This T cell receptor (beta chain) was identified during a study of blood T cell repertoires in COVID-19. Study summary: Material from acute and convalescent COVID-19 was sourced from the United States, Italy and Spain. PBMCs, B-cell-depleted T cells, or T cells provided the cDNA or gDNA that made up the material.

Germline-derived CDR1 and CDR2 are GTSNPN and SVGIG (reference sequence). V dropped 4 bases and J dropped 0 bases, with 12 bases sitting between them. This CDR3 region has 14 residues. Per the original data handling: Reference gene primer amplification in the assay estimated nucleated cell counts. The data were produced by immunoSEQ multiplex PCR, yet TCRdb's version contains in-frame clones alone and is incomplete. Clonal size and the V and J genes are those of that table, whereas D and trimming came from the DNA. The sample contains 60,000 to 90,000 clones, more than 75% of which appear only once. The chain joins TRBV30 to TRBJ1-1; D might be TRBD1 (6 bases). Sequenced sample: peripheral blood. This TCR came from a man between 60 and 70 years old with COVID-19, enrolled during active disease. The CDR3 DNA follows: TGTGCCTGGACCCGCCGGGACATGAACACTGAAGCTTTCTTT. It codes for CAWTRRDMNTEAFF.